This entry is about one T cell receptor (beta chain). Germline V lookup: CDR1 MDHEN, CDR2 SYDVKM. Trimming took off 5 bases at V and 2 bases at J, with 4 bases between the two ends. CDR3 length: 11 amino acids. The sample is drawn from a study of Ad26.COV2.S vaccination and SARS-CoV-2 variants. Treatment indicated: around 19 received Ad26.COV2.S at low or high dose, single or two shots; about 5 received placebo; per-sample allocation not given. On day 63 after the first injection, vaccine and placebo recipients gave samples. The data were produced by immunoSEQ multiplex PCR, yet TCRdb's version contains in-frame clones alone and is incomplete. Among around 240,000 clones listed, 88% were seen once.

This TCR was recovered from a person aged 18-60 years who received the Ad26.COV2.S COVID-19 vaccine or a placebo. This chain links TRBV28 with TRBJ2-7, with D unclear. This material consisted of peripheral blood, taken in a trial of Ad26.COV2.S vaccine versus placebo. The DNA of the CDR3 is TGTGCCAGCAGTGCCCCCTACGAGCAGTACTTC. It specifies CASSAPYEQYF.